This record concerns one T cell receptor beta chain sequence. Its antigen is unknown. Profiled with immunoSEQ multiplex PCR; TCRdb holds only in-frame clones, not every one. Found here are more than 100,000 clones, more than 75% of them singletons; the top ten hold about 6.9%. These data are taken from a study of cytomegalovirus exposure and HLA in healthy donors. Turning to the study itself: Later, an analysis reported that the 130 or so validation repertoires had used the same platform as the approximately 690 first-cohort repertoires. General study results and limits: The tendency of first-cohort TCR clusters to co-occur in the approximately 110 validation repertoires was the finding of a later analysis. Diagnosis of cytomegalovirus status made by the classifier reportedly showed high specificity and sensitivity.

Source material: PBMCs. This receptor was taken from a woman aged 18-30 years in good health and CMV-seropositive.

The CDR3: CASRLPSGNEQFF. CDR3 in DNA: TGTGCCAGCAGACTACCCTCGGGCAATGAGCAGTTCTTC. The V gene is TRBV7-9, the J gene TRBJ2-1, with unresolved D. The CDR3 is made up of 13 amino acids. Germline loops: CDR1 SEHNR, CDR2 FQNEAQ (reference sequence). V lost 6 bases, J lost 6 bases, and 12 bases lay in between.